These 16 T cell receptor beta chains were all obtained from the same sample, sequenced in a study of beta chain features in type 1 diabetes. The whole isolated RNA underwent reverse transcription, so sequencing captured expressed TCRB transcripts. Libraries were prepared by immunoSEQ multiplex PCR; TCRdb keeps only in-frame clonotypes and omits some of them. The profile covers around 330,000 clones, with approximately 11% appearing a single time and 0.015% to 0.02% taken by the ten largest. Sequencing used naive CD4+ T cells from blood. The receptors originated from a woman aged 30 to 39 in good health.

This clone was seen only a few times. The chain recombines TRBV6-1 with TRBJ2-3; 7 positions match TRBD1. This CDR3 has 14 residues. Losses at the gene ends were 1 base for V and 4 bases for J; bases not matched to a gene: 2. The germline V gene has CDR1 MNHNS and CDR2 SASEGT. This CDR3 reads CASSEVTGPDTQYF. CDR3 in DNA: TGTGCCAGCAGTGAAGTGACAGGGCCAGATACGCAGTATTTT.

This chain links TRBV7-9 with TRBJ2-7; TRBD2 agrees at 10 bases. CDR3 size: 13 residues. The V gene end was trimmed by 7 bases and the J gene end by 4 bases; junction bases not matched to a gene: 4. Germline V CDR1 and CDR2: SEHNR, FQNEAQ (reference sequence). The CDR3 reads CASNLAGVYEQYF. The DNA of the CDR3 is TGTGCCAGCAACCTAGCGGGAGTGTACGAGCAGTACTTC.

This clone was detected only a few times. Other DNA sequences in this specimen translate into the identical CDR3. V and J are TRBV28 and TRBJ1-2; weak D call: TRBD1 (6 bases). Germline assignment: CDR1 MDHEN and CDR2 SYDVKM. The CDR3 extends over 13 amino acids. The V and J ends lost 6 bases and 2 bases respectively, with 10 bases between them. The CDR3 region has the DNA TGTGCCAGCAGCCTACAGGGAAACTATGGCTACACCTTC. Its protein product is CASSLQGNYGYTF.

This clone was seen more than once but under ten times. This rearrangement joins TRBV5-1 to TRBJ1-4; D unresolved. Per the germline V gene, CDR1 is SGHRS and CDR2 is YFSETQ. The V end was cut by 0 bases, the J end by 8 bases, with 11 bases between. The CDR3 is made up of 14 amino acids. CDR3 nucleotide sequence: TGCGCCAGCAGCTTGGTGGTCGACACCGAAAAACTGTTTTTT. Its translation: CASSLVVDTEKLFF.

The J gene is TRBJ2-4, the V gene TRBV7-2; 11 bases map to TRBD2. This CDR3 has 15 residues. V shed 1 base and J 7 bases; nucleotides not matched to a gene: 3. Germline loops: CDR1 SGHTA, CDR2 FQGNSA. CDR3 region: CASSLDSGRVNIQYF. Written as DNA, the CDR3 is TGTGCCAGCAGCTTAGATAGCGGGAGGGTGAACATTCAGTACTTC.

The table lists this clone with a few counts. The J gene is TRBJ2-3, the V gene TRBV11-2; D unclear. This CDR3 contains 16 residues. CDR1 SGHAT and CDR2 FQNNGV come from the germline V gene. V was shortened by 1 base and J by 1 base, with 12 bases between the two germline ends. This CDR3 reads CASSLGAPARTDTQYF. CDR3 nucleotide sequence: TGTGCCAGCAGCTTAGGAGCCCCCGCTCGCACAGATACGCAGTATTTT.

V is TRBV28 and J is TRBJ2-4; a weak D match, TRBD2 (6 bases). The V end lost 4 bases, the J end lost 1 base, and 11 bases lay between the germline ends. The CDR3 has 15 residues. CDR1 is MDHEN, CDR2 SYDVKM, per germline. The DNA of the CDR3 is TGTGCCAGCAGTTCCGGCGGGGATGCCAAAAACATTCAGTACTTC. Translating it yields CASSSGGDAKNIQYF.

The chain is built from TRBV19 and TRBJ2-2; D perhaps matches TRBD2 (6 bases). The V end lost 5 bases, the J end lost 0 bases, and 16 bases lay between the germline ends. Germline CDR1 is LNHDA and CDR2 is SQIVND (reference sequence). CDR3 length: 17 amino acids. The CDR3 loop is CASSSSSGVANTGELFF. CDR3 DNA sequence: TGTGCCAGTAGTTCCTCCTCGGGAGTCGCGAACACCGGGGAGCTGTTTTTT.

The V call is TRBV7-2, the J call TRBJ2-1, with D perhaps matching TRBD1 (5 bases). This CDR3 contains 13 residues. Trimming took off 2 bases at V and 9 bases at J, with 11 bases between the two ends. CDR1 SGHTA and CDR2 FQGNSA come from the germline V gene. CDR3 residues: CASSLRDRAEQFF. In nucleotides, the CDR3 is TGTGCCAGCAGCTTAAGAGACAGAGCTGAGCAGTTCTTC.

The chain combines TRBV15 with TRBJ1-5, with 8 bases fitting TRBD1. CDR1 and CDR2 (germline): LNHNV, YYDKDF (reference sequence). The junction had 5 bases not matched to a gene; V was cut back by 6 bases and J by 1 base. The CDR3 consists of 15 residues. CDR3 nucleotides: TGTGCCACCAGGCGACAGGGGAACAGCAATCAGCCCCAGCATTTT. Its protein product is CATRRQGNSNQPQHF.

The CDR3, as DNA: TGTGCCAGCTCACCATACAATCTCAGGCTTATCCGGGACAAACCCTACGAGCAGTACTTC. Translating it yields CASSPYNLRLIRDKPYEQYF. The chain joins TRBV18 to TRBJ2-7, with a possible D match to TRBD1 (6 bases). The germline V and J ends were trimmed by 2 bases and 2 bases, with 28 bases remaining between them. Germline V CDR1 and CDR2: KGHSH, LQKENI. The CDR3 consists of 20 residues.

This clone was found a few times. The sample carries other DNA sequences with the same CDR3. This sequence joins TRBV5-1 and TRBJ2-1, with TRBD2 identical over 7 bases. Germline V gives CDR1 SGHRS, CDR2 YFSETQ. V gave up 0 bases and J gave up 4 bases; unmatched junction bases: 4. CDR3 size: 15 residues. CDR3 sequence: CASSLGGSAYNEQFF. The CDR3 nucleotides are TGCGCCAGCAGCTTGGGCGGGAGTGCGTACAATGAGCAGTTCTTC.

This sequence joins TRBV19 and TRBJ2-5, with no clear D. The V end lost 3 bases, the J end lost 2 bases, and 7 bases lay between the germline ends. CDR3 length: 13 amino acids. Germline V gene lookup returns CDR1 LNHDA and CDR2 SQIVND (reference sequence). CDR3 coding DNA: TGTGCCAGTAGTATTCACCTACAAGAGACCCAGTACTTC. Translation gives CASSIHLQETQYF.

This clone has just a few counts. This chain joins TRBV18 and TRBJ1-1, with 7 nucleotides matching TRBD1. This CDR3 is built from 16 residues. Germline V gene lookup returns CDR1 KGHSH and CDR2 LQKENI. The ends lost 3 bases at V and 1 base at J; junction bases unmatched: 8. The CDR3: CASSPNRGGSNTEAFF. CDR3 sequence (DNA): TGTGCCAGCTCACCTAACAGGGGAGGTTCGAACACTGAAGCTTTCTTT.

This clone was observed a handful of times. This rearrangement joins TRBV2 to TRBJ1-2, with D unclear. V was cut by 4 bases and J by 6 bases, with 15 bases left in between. CDR3 size: 14 residues. Germline values: CDR1 SNHLY, CDR2 FYNNEI. The CDR3 DNA reads as TGTGCCAGCAGTGCAACTCTCGAGGGTGATGGCTACACCTTC. Its protein product is CASSATLEGDGYTF.

This clone was seen a few times. The CDR3 DNA reads as TGTGCCATCAGTGAGCCGGGGACAGGGCTGGGCTACGAGCAGTACTTC. It is translated as CAISEPGTGLGYEQYF. The gene calls are TRBV10-3 and TRBJ2-7; 9 nucleotides match TRBD1. Germline CDR1 ENHRY, CDR2 SYGVKD. V shed 2 bases and J 3 bases; nucleotides not matched to a gene: 8. The CDR3 runs to 16 residues.